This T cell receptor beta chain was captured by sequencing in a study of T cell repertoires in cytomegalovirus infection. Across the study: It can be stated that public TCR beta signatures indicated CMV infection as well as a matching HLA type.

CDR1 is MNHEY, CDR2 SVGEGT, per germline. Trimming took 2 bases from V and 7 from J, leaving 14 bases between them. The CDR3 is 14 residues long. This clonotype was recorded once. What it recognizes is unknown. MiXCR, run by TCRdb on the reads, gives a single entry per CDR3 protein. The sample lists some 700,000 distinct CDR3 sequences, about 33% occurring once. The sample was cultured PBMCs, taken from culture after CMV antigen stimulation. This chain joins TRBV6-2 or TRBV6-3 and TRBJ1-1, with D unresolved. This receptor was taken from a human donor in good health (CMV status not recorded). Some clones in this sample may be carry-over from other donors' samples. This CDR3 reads CASSYGPAAGEAFF. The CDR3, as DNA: TGTGCCAGCAGTTACGGGCCTGCTGCCGGTGAAGCTTTCTTT.